Listed below are T cell receptor beta chains from one sample, sequenced in a study of neurological immune-mediated disorders. Each CDR3 protein gets one entry after TCRdb re-called the 5' RACE reads with MiXCR. The sample carries 84,000 or so distinct CDR3 sequences, roughly 13% recorded once. The sample comprised PBMCs. These receptors came from a female donor with HTLV-1-associated myelopathy (HAM/TSP). The CDR3 runs from the conserved cysteine through the conserved F or W. A D gene is named only where the DNA matches it firmly. Not every row has a clone size; where given, it reads once, few, many or a size class.

j_gene,abundance,v_gene,d_gene,CDR3aa,CDR3nt
TRBJ2-5,many,TRBV7-9,NA,CASSLVREETQYF,TGTGCCAGCAGCCTTGTAAGGGAAGAGACCCAGTACTTC
TRBJ2-2,many,TRBV5-1,NA,CASSRTINNGELFF,TGCGCCAGCAGCCGGACTATTAACAACGGGGAGCTGTTTTTT
TRBJ2-3,few,TRBV11-3,NA,CASSQGIYPFPDTQYF,TGTGCCAGCAGCCAGGGGATTTACCCCTTCCCAGATACGCAGTATTTT
TRBJ2-3,few,TRBV12-3/TRBV12-4,NA,CASSLVGGEWDTQYF,TGTGCCAGCAGTTTAGTGGGGGGCGAATGGGATACGCAGTATTTT
TRBJ2-7,many,TRBV25-1,TRBD1,CASSEFGTGSNEQYF,TGTGCCAGCAGTGAATTCGGGACAGGGTCAAACGAGCAGTACTTC
TRBJ2-1,medium-sized,TRBV7-3,NA,CASSLRSSGLRNEQFF,TGTGCCAGCAGCTTACGTTCCAGCGGGTTGAGAAATGAGCAGTTCTTC
TRBJ2-1,many,TRBV6-1,TRBD1,CASSELRDRVSEQFF,TGTGCCAGCAGTGAACTCCGGGACAGGGTCTCTGAGCAGTTCTTC
TRBJ2-7,many,TRBV27,NA,CASRDHYEQYF,TGTGCCAGCAGAGACCACTACGAGCAGTACTTC
TRBJ2-7,NA,TRBV7-8,TRBD2,CASSLLAGGLNDQYF,TGTGCCAGCAGCTTACTAGCGGGGGGGCTGAACGATCAGTACTTC
TRBJ2-5,NA,TRBV7-9,NA,CASSFQGTETQYF,TGTGCCAGCAGCTTCCAGGGTACGGAGACCCAGTACTTC